This T cell receptor beta chain was identified in a study of OX40 agonist ivuxolimab in advanced cancers. As for this clone: Its specificity is not known.

V dropped 1 base and J dropped 8 bases, with 14 bases sitting between them. The CDR3 consists of 15 residues. Looked up from germline, CDR1 is MDHEN and CDR2 is SYDVKM. TCRdb's copy holds only in-frame clones and misses some; the assay was immunoSEQ multiplex PCR. The sample consists of some 130,000 clones, around 91% of them appearing once. The study, taken as a whole, reports: It was not determined which antigens were specifically recognized by the peripheral T cells that had undergone clonal expansion. Clones of CD4+ and CD8+ blood T cells grew by week 6 at doses of 0.1 to 3.0 mg/kg.

This chain uses TRBV28 with TRBJ1-4; no clear D gene. This sequence was found in an adult with an advanced solid tumor such as melanoma, head and neck, liver or kidney cancer. Specimen: CD4+ or CD8+ T cells sorted from blood, collected in a trial of the OX40 agonist ivuxolimab. The CDR3 bases are TGTGCCAGCAGTTTATCGAGAGGGCTTCGGGAAAAACTGTTTTTT. It encodes CASSLSRGLREKLFF.